This entry lists 20 T cell receptor beta chains sequenced from one sample in a study of blood T cells in healthy people across ages. Primers used in a second PCR of roughly 7 to 12 cycles were a sample-barcoded 5' primer and a J-beta primer mix. One entry per CDR3 protein, called by TCRdb with MiXCR from the 5' RACE reads. This sample has about 970,000 distinct CDR3 sequences, with 45% to 60% found just once. Sequencing was performed on blood. Source of these receptors: a woman aged 55-69 years in good health.

The rearrangement joins TRBV5-1 to TRBJ2-7; TRBD1 matches at 12 bases. The CDR3 covers 18 residues. The germline CDR1 and CDR2 sequences are SGHRS and YFSETQ. Trimming at V came to 0 bases and at J to 4 bases, leaving 11 bases not matched to a gene. The chain's CDR3 is CASSLGTNRDRGPYEQYF. Written as DNA, the CDR3 is TGCGCCAGCAGCTTGGGGACCAACCGGGACAGGGGGCCGTACGAGCAGTACTTC.

This clonotype was seen a handful of times. The V and J genes are TRBV29-1 and TRBJ2-4, with D possibly called TRBD1 or TRBD2 (5 bases each). The DNA matches TRBJ2-5 better at its end, which makes the J call doubtful. Germline V gene lookup returns CDR1 SQVTM and CDR2 ANQGSEA. This CDR3 is 15 amino acids long. CDR3 residues: CSVILFGTQGETQYF. In DNA, the CDR3 is TGCAGCGTTATACTTTTCGGGACCCAGGGAGAGACCCAGTACTTC.

V is TRBV28 and J is TRBJ2-3, with 7 bases aligning to TRBD1. Unmatched junction bases numbered 4, after V lost 3 bases and J lost 1 base. Looked up from germline, CDR1 is MDHEN and CDR2 is SYDVKM. The CDR3 runs to 15 residues. CDR3 DNA: TGTGCCAGCAGTTTTCCTGGACAGGGCACAGATACGCAGTATTTT. Translated, it gives CASSFPGQGTDTQYF.

The chain carries TRBV20-1 and TRBJ2-7, with a weak D call TRBD1 (6 bases). Gene TRBJ2-4 matches the end of the DNA better, so the J call may be wrong. The CDR3 has 14 amino acids. CDR1 DFQATT and CDR2 SNEGSKA come from the germline V gene (reference sequence). The DNA for the CDR3 is TGCAGTGCTATACAGGGTCTATCCAAAAACATTCAGTACTTC. This codes for CSAIQGLSKNIQYF.

A few counts support this clonotype. The chain couples TRBV29-1 to TRBJ1-2; D remains unclear. Per germline, CDR1 SQVTM and CDR2 ANQGSEA. The CDR3 is 12 amino acids. V lost 7 bases and J 2 bases, leaving 11 bases between the germline ends. CDR3 sequence: CSETHLNYGYTF. The CDR3 nucleotides read TGCAGCGAGACCCACCTAAACTATGGCTACACCTTC.

The V gene is TRBV4-3, the J gene TRBJ1-5; D gene uncertain. V lost 0 bases and J 6 bases, leaving 6 bases between the germline ends. The germline gives CDR1 LGHNA, CDR2 YSLEER. The CDR3 has 13 amino acids. CDR3: CASSQEFRQPQHF. The CDR3 region has the DNA TGCGCCAGCAGCCAAGAATTCCGTCAGCCCCAGCATTTT.

This clonotype occurred a few times. This sequence joins TRBV7-8 and TRBJ1-2; 8 bases line up with TRBD1. The CDR3 covers 14 residues. V shed 11 bases, J shed 6 bases, and the junction held 14 bases outside the gene matches. Germline V gene lookup returns CDR1 SGHVS and CDR2 FQNEAQ. In nucleotides, the CDR3 is TGTGCCGGACGTCGGACAGGGAACAAGGATGGCTACACCTTC. Amino acid sequence: CAGRRTGNKDGYTF.

The V call is TRBV20-1, the J call TRBJ2-4, with D unresolved. The CDR3 has 12 amino acids. The germline V and J ends were trimmed by 0 bases and 14 bases, with 14 bases remaining between them. Per the germline V gene, CDR1 is DFQATT and CDR2 is SNEGSKA (reference sequence). The DNA of the CDR3 is TGCAGTGCTAGAGATCTGCCAGGACCCGAGTACTTC. Translating gives CSARDLPGPEYF.

The chain employs TRBV3-1 and TRBJ2-7; D remains ambiguous. The CDR3 sequence is 14 residues long. The V and J ends lost 1 base and 1 base respectively, with 8 bases between them. Germline V gene sequence: CDR1 LGHDT, CDR2 YNNKEL (reference sequence). The CDR3 protein is CASSQVLTSYEQYF. DNA for the CDR3: TGTGCCAGCAGCCAAGTGTTGACTTCCTACGAGCAGTACTTC.

The chain recombines TRBV6-2 or TRBV6-3 with TRBJ2-1; D tentatively reads TRBD1 or TRBD2 (5 bases each). Per the germline V gene, CDR1 is MNHEY and CDR2 is SVGEGT. V lost 0 bases and J lost 3, with 12 bases in between. The CDR3 totals 16 residues. The CDR3 is CASSYSEGLVYNEQFF. DNA for the CDR3: TGTGCCAGCAGTTACTCCGAGGGGTTAGTCTACAATGAGCAGTTCTTC.

In the case of this clonotype: A junction boundary mismatches the germline segment, possibly from a read error. The chain is built from TRBV7-2 and TRBJ1-1, with D perhaps matching TRBD1 (6 bases). This CDR3 spans 14 amino acids. Germline-derived CDR1 and CDR2 are SGHTA and FQGNSA. For the CDR3, the DNA is TGTGCCAGCAGCCAAGGGGGGGTGGGGACTGAAACTTTCTTT. As protein: CASSQGGVGTETFF.

Details on this clonotype: The junction departs from germline at one end; a sequencing error may be responsible. This rearrangement joins TRBV7-2 to TRBJ2-3, with D unresolved. This CDR3 has 14 amino acids. Germline V lookup: CDR1 SGHTA, CDR2 FQGNSA. As DNA, the CDR3 is TGTGCCAGCAGCGTATTACAAAGGACGGATACACAGTATTTT. Its translation is CASSVLQRTDTQYF.

The CDR3 nucleotides are TGCAGTGCTAGTTATGTTCAGGGGGCCTATGGCTACACCTTC. As protein: CSASYVQGAYGYTF. This chain uses TRBV20-1 with TRBJ1-2; 8 bases align to TRBD1. V lost 3 bases, J lost 4 bases, and 7 bases stayed unmatched. The CDR3 runs to 14 residues. Germline values: CDR1 DFQATT, CDR2 SNEGSKA (reference sequence).

The chain carries TRBV12-3 or TRBV12-4 and TRBJ2-3, with 7 bases matching TRBD2. Trimming cost V 6 bases and J 13 bases; bases outside gene matches: 19. The CDR3 is made up of 15 amino acids. CDR3 in amino acids: CASRSSGVRGDMEYF. The CDR3 nucleotides are TGTGCCAGCAGATCTAGCGGAGTGAGGGGAGATATGGAGTATTTT.

V usage is TRBV7-9 and J usage is TRBJ1-2, with TRBD1 matching 8 bases. Germline values: CDR1 SEHNR, CDR2 FQNEAQ (reference sequence). Losses at the gene ends were 2 bases for V and 6 bases for J; bases not matched to a gene: 11. This CDR3 has 16 amino acids. CDR3 protein: CASSLSRTGLWDGYTF. The CDR3 DNA is TGTGCCAGCAGCTTATCCCGGACAGGGCTTTGGGATGGCTACACCTTC.

This clonotype was counted only a few times. The rearrangement uses TRBV20-1 and TRBJ1-4, with TRBD1 matching 8 bases. Germline CDR1 reads DFQATT; CDR2 reads SNEGSKA (reference sequence). Losses at the gene ends were 5 bases for V and 7 bases for J; bases not matched to a gene: 18. The CDR3 spans 17 residues. In DNA form, the CDR3 reads TGCAGTGCTTTGCCCACAGGGGGGATAACGATTGGTGAAAAACTGTTTTTT. Its protein is CSALPTGGITIGEKLFF.

The chain is built from TRBV27 and TRBJ2-6, with D possibly matching TRBD1 (6 bases). The CDR3 consists of 16 residues. V was trimmed by 5 bases and J by 1 base, leaving 12 bases between them. Germline CDR1 MNHEY, CDR2 SMNVEV (reference sequence). CDR3 coding DNA: TGTGCCAGCAGTAGAGGGGGTCGATCTGGGGCCAACGTCCTGACTTTC. Translation gives CASSRGGRSGANVLTF.

This clonotype was seen only a few times. The gene calls are TRBV6-1 and TRBJ2-7, with D hard to call. The V and J ends lost 5 bases and 1 base respectively, with 12 bases between them. Per germline, CDR1 MNHNS and CDR2 SASEGT. The CDR3 is made up of 14 amino acids. The CDR3 is CASSTSGKSYEQYF. Written as DNA, the CDR3 is TGTGCCAGCAGTACAAGTGGGAAATCCTACGAGCAGTACTTC.

The chain uses TRBV21-1 and TRBJ2-7; TRBD1, the table's D call, lacks a check against the DNA. TRBV21-1 is a pseudogene segment. The CDR3 runs 14 residues. Here the CDR3 DNA reads TGTGCCAGCACTACCGACCCGGGAAGGTACGAGCAGTACTTC. Translating it yields CASTTDPGRYEQYF.

This clonotype was recorded a few times. A single base separates this from a much larger clone, so it may be a read error. This chain joins TRBV7-3 and TRBJ2-5, with TRBD2 identical over 7 bases. Germline values: CDR1 SGHTA, CDR2 FQGTGA. The CDR3 has 15 residues. The V gene end was trimmed by 5 bases and the J gene end by 11 bases; junction bases not matched to a gene: 17. This chain's CDR3 is CASSPSSAGDNEQYF. The CDR3 bases are TGTGCCAGCAGCCCCTCGTCGGCGGGAGACAATGAGCAGTACTTC.